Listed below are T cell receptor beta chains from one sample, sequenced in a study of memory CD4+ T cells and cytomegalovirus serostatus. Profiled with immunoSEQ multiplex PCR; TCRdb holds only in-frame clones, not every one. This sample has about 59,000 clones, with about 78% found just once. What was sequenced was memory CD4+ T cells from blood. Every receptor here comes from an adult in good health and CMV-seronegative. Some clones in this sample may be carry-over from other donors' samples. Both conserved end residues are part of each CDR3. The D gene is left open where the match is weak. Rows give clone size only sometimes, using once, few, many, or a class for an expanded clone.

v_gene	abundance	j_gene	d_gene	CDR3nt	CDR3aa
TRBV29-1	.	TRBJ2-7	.	TGCAGCGTTGGCGGGGCAGGGTCTTTAGAGCAGTACTTC	CSVGGAGSLEQYF
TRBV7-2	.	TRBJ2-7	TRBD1	TGTGCCAGCAGCTTCGCCGGGACAGGGGCCTACGAGCAGTACTTC	CASSFAGTGAYEQYF
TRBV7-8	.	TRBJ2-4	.	TGTGCCAGCAGCCCTCCCTCTGAAGACATTCAGTACTTC	CASSPPSEDIQYF
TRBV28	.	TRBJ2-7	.	TGTGCCAGCAGTTCCAATTCCTACGAGCAGTACTTC	CASSSNSYEQYF
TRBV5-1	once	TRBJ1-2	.	TGCGCCAGCAGCTATGGCAGGGCAGGGGCTAACTATGGCTACACCTTC	CASSYGRAGANYGYTF
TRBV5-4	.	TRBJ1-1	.	TGTGCCAGCAGCTTACCGGGACACCTGGGGTCTGAAGCTTTCTTT	CASSLPGHLGSEAFF
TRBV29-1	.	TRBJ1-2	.	TGCAGCGTTGAAGATAGGGGGACGGGCGACAACTATGGCTACACCTTC	CSVEDRGTGDNYGYTF
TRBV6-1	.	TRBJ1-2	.	TGTGCCAGCAGGGGACAATGGAACTATGGCTACACCTTC	CASRGQWNYGYTF
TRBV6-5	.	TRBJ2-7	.	TGTGCCAGCAGTTTTAATCCCAGCGGTTACGAGCAGTACTTC	CASSFNPSGYEQYF
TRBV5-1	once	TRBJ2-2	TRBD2	TGCGCCAGCAGCTTGGCGCTACTGGGACTAGCGGGACTCGTGGGCAGAACCGGGGAGCTGTTTTTT	CASSLALLGLAGLVGRTGELFF
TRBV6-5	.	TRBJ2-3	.	TGTGCCAGCAGGGGTCGGGCAGATACGCAGTATTTT	CASRGRADTQYF
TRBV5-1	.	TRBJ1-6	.	TGCGCCAGCAGCTTGGCGACGGGGAGGGACTCACCCCTCCACTTT	CASSLATGRDSPLHF
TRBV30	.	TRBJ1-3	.	TGTGCCTGGAGTGTTCGTCTGTCCGGAAACACCATATATTTT	CAWSVRLSGNTIYF
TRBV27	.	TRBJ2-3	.	TGTGCCAGCAGTGGGACTCATAGCACAGATACGCAGTATTTT	CASSGTHSTDTQYF
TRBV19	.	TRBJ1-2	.	TGTGCCAGTACCACGACCAAAAACTATGGCTACACCTTC	CASTTTKNYGYTF
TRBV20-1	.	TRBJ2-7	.	TGCAGTGCAGGGGGGCCATACGAGCAGTACTTC	CSAGGPYEQYF
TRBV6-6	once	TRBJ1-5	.	TGTGCCAGCAGGACAGACAATCAGCCCCAGCATTTT	CASRTDNQPQHF
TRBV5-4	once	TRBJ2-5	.	TGTGCCAGCAGCTTTATGCCAGAAGAGACCCAGTACTTC	CASSFMPEETQYF
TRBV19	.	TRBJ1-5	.	TGTGCCAGTAGTAGGGGAGGGTATCGGCAGCCCCAGCATTTT	CASSRGGYRQPQHF
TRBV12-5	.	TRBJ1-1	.	TGTGCTAGTGGTTTGGTACAGGATACTGAAGCTTTCTTT	CASGLVQDTEAFF
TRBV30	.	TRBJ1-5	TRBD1	TGTGCCTGGGGGACAGAGAATCAGCCCCAGCATTTT	CAWGTENQPQHF
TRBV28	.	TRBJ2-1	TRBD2	TGTGCCAGCAGTACCGGGACTAGCGGGGCCCGGAGCTCCTACAATGAGCAGTTCTTC	CASSTGTSGARSSYNEQFF
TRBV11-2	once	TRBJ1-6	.	TGTGCCAGCAGCGAAGACAGTTCCAATTCACCCCTCCACTTT	CASSEDSSNSPLHF
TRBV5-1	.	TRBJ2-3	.	TGCGCCAGCAGCTGGGGGTGGAGCACAGATACGCAGTATTTT	CASSWGWSTDTQYF
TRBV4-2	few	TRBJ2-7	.	TGTGCCAGCAGTTCGGGAATGTACTCCTACGAGCAGTACTTC	CASSSGMYSYEQYF
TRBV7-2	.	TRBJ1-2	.	TGTGCCAGCAGCCCAGGGGCTGGAGGCTACACCTTC	CASSPGAGGYTF
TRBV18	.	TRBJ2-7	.	TGTGCCAGCTCAGACTCACAGGGATTTTCCAACGAGCAGTACTTC	CASSDSQGFSNEQYF
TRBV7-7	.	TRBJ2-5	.	TGTGCTAGCAGCGACGGGGCGCACTACCAAGAGACCCAGTACTTC	CASSDGAHYQETQYF
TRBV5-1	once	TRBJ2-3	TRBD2	TGCGCCAGCAGCGACCCTAGCGGGGGCACAGATACGCAGTATTTT	CASSDPSGGTDTQYF
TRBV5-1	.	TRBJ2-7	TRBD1	TGCGCCAGCAGCTTGGGGCAGGGGGCTTACGAGCAGTACTTC	CASSLGQGAYEQYF
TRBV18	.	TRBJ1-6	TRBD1	TGTGCCAGCTCACCACAGGGGGCGGAATCACCCCTCCACTTT	CASSPQGAESPLHF
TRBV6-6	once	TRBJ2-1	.	TGTGCCAGCAGCTACCTGGGACCCAAGGGTCATGAGCAGTTCTTC	CASSYLGPKGHEQFF
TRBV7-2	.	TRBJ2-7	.	TGTGCCAGCAGCTTAGCGGGGTCTGGGGCAGCCTACGAGCAGTACTTC	CASSLAGSGAAYEQYF
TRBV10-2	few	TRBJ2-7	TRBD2	TGCGCCAGCAGTGGGTGGACTAGAGAGCAGTACTTC	CASSGWTREQYF
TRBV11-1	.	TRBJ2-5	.	TGTGCCAGCAGCCCCGGAGGTTGGGAGACCCAGTACTTC	CASSPGGWETQYF
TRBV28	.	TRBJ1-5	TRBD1	TGTGCCAGCAGACAGGGGGGAAGCAATCAGCCCCAGCATTTT	CASRQGGSNQPQHF
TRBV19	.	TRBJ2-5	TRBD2	TGTGCCAGTAGGATAGCGGGAGGACAAGAGACCCAGTACTTC	CASRIAGGQETQYF
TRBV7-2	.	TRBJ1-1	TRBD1	TGTGCCAGCAGCTTGGGGGACAGGCGGAACACTGAAGCTTTCTTT	CASSLGDRRNTEAFF
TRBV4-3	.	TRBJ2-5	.	TGCGCCAGCAGCCTCAGGGGCAACCAAGAGACCCAGTACTTC	CASSLRGNQETQYF
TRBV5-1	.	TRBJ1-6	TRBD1	TGCGCCAGCAGCTTGGATGGGACAGCCTCCGACATCCTCCACTTT	CASSLDGTASDILHF
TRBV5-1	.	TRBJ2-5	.	TGCGCCAGCAGCTTAATCGGAAACCAAGAGACCCAGTACTTC	CASSLIGNQETQYF
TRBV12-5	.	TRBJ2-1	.	TGTGCTAGTGGTCGCTTCAATGAGCAGTTCTTC	CASGRFNEQFF
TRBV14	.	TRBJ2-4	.	TGTGCCAGCAGCCCGAGGGCGGTGGAGGACATTCAGTACTTC	CASSPRAVEDIQYF
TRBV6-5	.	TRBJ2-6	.	TGTGCCAGCAGTTACTCATACGGGGGGGCCAACGTCCTGACTTTC	CASSYSYGGANVLTF
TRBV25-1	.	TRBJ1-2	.	TGTGCCAGCAGTGAGACCCTCGACAGATCCTATGGCTACACCTTC	CASSETLDRSYGYTF
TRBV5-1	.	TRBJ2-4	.	TGCGCCAGCAGCTTAATAGGGGGGAACATTCAGTACTTC	CASSLIGGNIQYF
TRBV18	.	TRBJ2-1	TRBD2	TGTGCCAGCTCACCCTGGGAGGGGAGAAGCAATGAGCAGTTCTTC	CASSPWEGRSNEQFF
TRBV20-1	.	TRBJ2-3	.	TGCAGTGCTAGTCGGCTAGATACGCAGTATTTT	CSASRLDTQYF
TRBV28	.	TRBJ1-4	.	TGTGCCAGCAGTTTGACGGGCCGATTAGAAAAACTGTTTTTT	CASSLTGRLEKLFF
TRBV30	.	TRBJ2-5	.	TGTGCCTGGACCACTGGGGTGAGGGGCCAAGAGACCCAGTACTTC	CAWTTGVRGQETQYF
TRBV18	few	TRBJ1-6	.	TGTGCCAGCTCCCTGACAGGAGATCGATCACCCCTCCACTTT	CASSLTGDRSPLHF
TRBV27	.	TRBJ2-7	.	TGTGCCAGCAGTTCCAATTACGAGCAGTACTTC	CASSSNYEQYF
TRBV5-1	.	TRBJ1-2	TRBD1	TGCGCCAGCAGCTGGGGGGGACAGGCACCCTCCTATGGCTACACCTTC	CASSWGGQAPSYGYTF